This T cell receptor beta chain was identified in a study of human T cells and chemical hapten exposure. At the level of the study: Patch tests delivered 0.01% DPC to the upper back and were evaluated at 6 days.

Original processing notes: Samples ranged from roughly 23,224 to 700,000 TCRs, with a median of roughly 93,000. TCRdb analysed the RACE reads with MiXCR anew, one entry per CDR3 protein. The V and J calls here are based on TCRdb, not the publication. The sample has 99,000 or so distinct CDR3 sequences, less than 45% seen once; the top ten hold roughly 2.5%. Indicated time point: patch test 3, about 24 weeks after DPC sensitization. Treatment reported: therapeutic diphenylcyclopropenone sensitization with weekly scalp DPC. Trimming removed 1 base from V and 1 base from J; junction bases left unmatched: 10. Germline V gene data show CDR1 as SEHNR and CDR2 as FQNEAQ (reference sequence). The CDR3 length is 19 residues.

The clonotype was recovered from a man aged 35 to 55 with alopecia areata. Some clones in this sample may be carry-over from other donors' samples. The V call is TRBV7-9, the J call TRBJ2-3; 11 bases align to TRBD2. Here the sequenced sample was whole blood, taken in connection with sensitization to the hapten diphenylcyclopropenone (DPC). CDR3 protein: CASSLVAGTSGVRTDTQYF. CDR3 coding DNA: TGTGCCAGCAGCTTAGTCGCCGGGACTAGCGGAGTGCGCACAGATACGCAGTATTTT.